This T cell receptor beta chain is drawn from a study of regulatory T cells in long-lasting Graves disease. Study-wide results and limits: Analyses excluded thyroid tissue, covering peripheral blood alone. There were preferences for TRBV28, TRBJ1-2 and TRBJ2-5 in persistent disease.

V was trimmed by 5 bases and J by 6 bases, leaving 13 bases between them. The CDR3 totals 13 residues. Time point: newly diagnosed GD, antithyroid drugs for less than 3 months. With RNA extracted from PBMCs as input, the TCR library was made. Library construction for TCR beta used iRepertoire HTBI primers and Arm-PCR of CDR3 regions. MiXCR, run by TCRdb on the multiplex PCR reads, gives a single entry per CDR3 protein. The sample has roughly 400,000 distinct CDR3 sequences, approximately 15% seen once. This clonotype turned up a few times. Antigen unknown. These data were also filed under a second study, of T cells in Graves' hyperthyroidism and ophthalmopathy. This second report adds: Graves' hyperthyroidism qualified as stable when ophthalmopathy did not progress within 18 months. Most expanded thyroid clonotypes above 0.001 also appeared in blood.

This sequence was found in a middle-aged woman with Graves disease. The sample was peripheral blood mononuclear cells (PBMCs), taken at new diagnosis, from a patient treated with antithyroid drugs. V and J are TRBV12-3 or TRBV12-4 and TRBJ1-2; a possible D gene is TRBD1 (5 bases). The CDR3 nucleotides are TGTGCCAGCAGTCCCAGGGTTACGGATGGCTACACCTTC. Translated: CASSPRVTDGYTF.